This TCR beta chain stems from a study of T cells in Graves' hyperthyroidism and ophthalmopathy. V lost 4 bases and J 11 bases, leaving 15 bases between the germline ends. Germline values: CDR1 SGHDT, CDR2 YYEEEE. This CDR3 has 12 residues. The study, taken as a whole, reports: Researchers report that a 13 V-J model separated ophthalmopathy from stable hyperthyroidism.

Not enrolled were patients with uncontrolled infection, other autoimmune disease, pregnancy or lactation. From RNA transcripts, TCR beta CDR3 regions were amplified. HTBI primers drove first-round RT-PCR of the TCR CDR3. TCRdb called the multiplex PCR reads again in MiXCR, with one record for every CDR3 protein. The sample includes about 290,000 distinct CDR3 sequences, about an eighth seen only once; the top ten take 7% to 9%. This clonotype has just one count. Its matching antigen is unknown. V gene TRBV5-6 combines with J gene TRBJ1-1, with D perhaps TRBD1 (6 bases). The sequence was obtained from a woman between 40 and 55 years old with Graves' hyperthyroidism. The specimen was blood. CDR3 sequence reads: CASSRTVSGAFF. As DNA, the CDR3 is TGTGCCAGCAGCCGGACAGTATCTGGGGCTTTCTTT.